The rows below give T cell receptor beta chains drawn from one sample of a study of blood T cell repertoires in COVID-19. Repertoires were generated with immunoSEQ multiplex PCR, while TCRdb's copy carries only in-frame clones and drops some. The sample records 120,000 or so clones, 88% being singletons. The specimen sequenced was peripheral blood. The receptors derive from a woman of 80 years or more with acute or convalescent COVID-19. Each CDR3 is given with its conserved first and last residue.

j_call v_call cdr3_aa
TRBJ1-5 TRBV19 CASSMTGGLGQPQHF
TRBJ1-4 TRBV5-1 CASSLQVGGEKLFF
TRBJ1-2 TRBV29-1 CSVEGTDRGNYGYTF
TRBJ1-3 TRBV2 CASGGTGYGNTIYF
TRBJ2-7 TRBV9 CASSVQAGGSYEQYF
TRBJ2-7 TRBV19 CASSIGTSGRYF
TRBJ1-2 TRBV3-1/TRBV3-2 CASSQGIQGASYGYTF
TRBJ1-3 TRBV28 CASRTRGSGNTIYF
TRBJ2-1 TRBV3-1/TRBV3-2 CASSRRGSGGGGDEQFF
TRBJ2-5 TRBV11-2 CASSMRGRGETQYF
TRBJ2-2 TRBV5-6 CASSGTGTGAFRELFF
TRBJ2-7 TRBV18 CASSPWTSGRDEQYF
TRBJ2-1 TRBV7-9 CASSLGGQAAGNEQFF
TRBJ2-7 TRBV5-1 CASTLEGQGGEQYF
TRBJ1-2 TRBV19 CASSGHRGGYGYTF
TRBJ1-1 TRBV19 CASSIPRQGADTEAFF
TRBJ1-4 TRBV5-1 CASSLGTRTNEKLFF
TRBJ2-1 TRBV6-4 CASRELAGSFLFF
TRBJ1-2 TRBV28 CASSWGGGYGYTF
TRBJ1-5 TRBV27 CASSYIGGLDNQPQHF
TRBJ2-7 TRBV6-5 CASSYSMAGRSYEQYF
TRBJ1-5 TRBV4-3 CASSADRGPNQPQHF
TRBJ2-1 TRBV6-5 CASSYSGLRSSSEQFF
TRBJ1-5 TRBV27 CASSLLGSRGIMEPQHF
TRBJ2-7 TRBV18 CASSPQTGVGSYEQYF
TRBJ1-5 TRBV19 CASSITASNQPQHF
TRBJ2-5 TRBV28 CASSFGGQETQYF
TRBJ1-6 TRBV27 CASSTTGGWNSPLHF
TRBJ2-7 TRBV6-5 CASSYSGQGNWFEQYF
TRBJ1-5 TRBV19 CASSIDLGTGEGDSNQPQHF
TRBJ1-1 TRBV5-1 CASSLSRVNTEAFF
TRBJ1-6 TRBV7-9 CASSLEGVGSPLHF
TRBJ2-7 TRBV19 CASSIVAAGGRGEQYF
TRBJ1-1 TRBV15 CATSRGQGAGEAFF